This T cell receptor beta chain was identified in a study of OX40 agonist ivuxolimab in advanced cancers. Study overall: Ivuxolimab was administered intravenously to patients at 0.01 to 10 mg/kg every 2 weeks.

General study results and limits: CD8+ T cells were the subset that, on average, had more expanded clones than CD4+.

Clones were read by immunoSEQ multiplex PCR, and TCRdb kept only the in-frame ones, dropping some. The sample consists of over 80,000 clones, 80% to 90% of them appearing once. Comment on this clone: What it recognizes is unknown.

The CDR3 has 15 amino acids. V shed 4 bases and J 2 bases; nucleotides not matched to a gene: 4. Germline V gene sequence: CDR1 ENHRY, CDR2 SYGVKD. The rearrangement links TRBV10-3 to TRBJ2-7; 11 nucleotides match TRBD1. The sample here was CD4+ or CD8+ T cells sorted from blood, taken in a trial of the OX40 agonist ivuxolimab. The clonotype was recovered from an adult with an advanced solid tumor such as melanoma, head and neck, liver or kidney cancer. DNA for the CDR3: TGTGCCATCAGTGCGGGACAGGGGGGCACCTACGAGCAGTACTTC. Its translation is CAISAGQGGTYEQYF.